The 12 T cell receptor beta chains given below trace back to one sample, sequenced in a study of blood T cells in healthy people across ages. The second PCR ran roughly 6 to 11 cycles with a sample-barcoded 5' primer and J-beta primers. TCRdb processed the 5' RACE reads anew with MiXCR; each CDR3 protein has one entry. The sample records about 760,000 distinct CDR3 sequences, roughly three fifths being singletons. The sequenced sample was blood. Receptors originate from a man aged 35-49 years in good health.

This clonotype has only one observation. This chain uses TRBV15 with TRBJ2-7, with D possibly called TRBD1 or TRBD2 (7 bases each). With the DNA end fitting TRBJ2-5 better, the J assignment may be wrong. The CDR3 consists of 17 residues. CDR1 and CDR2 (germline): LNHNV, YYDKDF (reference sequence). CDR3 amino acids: CATSRDRSRGGSETQYF. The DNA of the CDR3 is TGTGCCACCAGCAGAGATAGGTCCAGGGGGGGGTCAGAGACCCAGTACTTC.

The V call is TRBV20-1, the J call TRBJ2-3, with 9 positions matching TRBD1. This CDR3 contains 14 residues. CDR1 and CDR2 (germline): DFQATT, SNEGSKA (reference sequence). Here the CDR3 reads CSLKSGQGTDTQYF. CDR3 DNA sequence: TGCAGCCTTAAGTCGGGACAGGGTACAGATACGCAGTATTTT.

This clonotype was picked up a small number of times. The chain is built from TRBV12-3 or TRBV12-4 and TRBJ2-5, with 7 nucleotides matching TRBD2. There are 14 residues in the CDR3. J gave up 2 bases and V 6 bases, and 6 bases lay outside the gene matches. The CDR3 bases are TGTGCCAGCAGCGGACTAGAGATACAAGAGACCCAGTACTTC. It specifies CASSGLEIQETQYF.

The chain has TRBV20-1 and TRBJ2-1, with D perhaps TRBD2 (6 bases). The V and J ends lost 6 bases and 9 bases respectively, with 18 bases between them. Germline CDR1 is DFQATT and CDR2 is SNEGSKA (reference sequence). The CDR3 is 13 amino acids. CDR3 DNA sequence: TGCAGTGCCGTTGTCACGGGAGAGGGTGAGCAGTTCTTC. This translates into CSAVVTGEGEQFF.

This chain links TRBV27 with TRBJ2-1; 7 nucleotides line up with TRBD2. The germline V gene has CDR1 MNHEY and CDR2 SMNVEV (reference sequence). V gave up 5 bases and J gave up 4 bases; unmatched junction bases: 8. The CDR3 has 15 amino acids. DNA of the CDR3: TGTGCCAGCAGTCTCAGTGTTAGCGGGTACAATGAGCAGTTCTTC. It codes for CASSLSVSGYNEQFF.

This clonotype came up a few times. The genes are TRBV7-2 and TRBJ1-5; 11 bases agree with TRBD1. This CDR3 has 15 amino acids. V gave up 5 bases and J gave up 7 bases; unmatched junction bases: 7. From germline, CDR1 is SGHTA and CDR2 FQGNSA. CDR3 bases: TGTGCCAGCAGCCCGGGACAGGGGGTTGAGCAGCCCCAGCATTTT. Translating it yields CASSPGQGVEQPQHF. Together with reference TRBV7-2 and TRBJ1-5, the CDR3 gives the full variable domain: GAGVSQSPSNKVTEKGKDVELRCDPISGHTALYWYRQSLGQGLEFLIYFQGNSAPDKSGLPSDRFSAERTGGSVSTLTIQRTQQEDSAVYLCASSPGQGVEQPQHFGDGTRLSIL.

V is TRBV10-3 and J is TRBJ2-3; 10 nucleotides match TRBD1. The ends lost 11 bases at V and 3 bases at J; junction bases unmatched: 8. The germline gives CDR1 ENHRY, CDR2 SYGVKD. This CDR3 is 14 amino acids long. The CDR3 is CALSGTGATDTQYF. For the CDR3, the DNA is TGTGCCCTATCCGGGACAGGGGCAACAGATACGCAGTATTTT.

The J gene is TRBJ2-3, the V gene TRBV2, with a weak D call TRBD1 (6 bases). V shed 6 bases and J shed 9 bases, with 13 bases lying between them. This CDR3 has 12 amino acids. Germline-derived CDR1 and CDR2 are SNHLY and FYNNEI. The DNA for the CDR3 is TGTGCCAGCAGGGGAACAGGGCTCACGCAGTATTTT. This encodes CASRGTGLTQYF.

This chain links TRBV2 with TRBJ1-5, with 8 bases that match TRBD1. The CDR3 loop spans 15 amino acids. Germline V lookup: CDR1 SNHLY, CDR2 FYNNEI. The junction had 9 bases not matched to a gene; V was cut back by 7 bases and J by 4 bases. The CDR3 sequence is CASMGGQGRNQPQHF. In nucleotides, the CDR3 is TGTGCCAGCATGGGAGGACAGGGTCGAAATCAGCCCCAGCATTTT.

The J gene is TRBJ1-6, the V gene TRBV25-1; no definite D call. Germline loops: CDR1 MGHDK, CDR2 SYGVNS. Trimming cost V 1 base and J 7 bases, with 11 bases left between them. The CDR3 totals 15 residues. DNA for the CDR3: TGTGCCAGCAGTGAATCGGTGGGTGGAAATTCACCCCTCCACTTT. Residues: CASSESVGGNSPLHF. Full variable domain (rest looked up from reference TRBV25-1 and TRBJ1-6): EADIYQTPRYLVIGTGKKITLECSQTMGHDKMYWYQQDPGMELHLIHYSYGVNSTEKGDLSSESTVSRIRTEHFPLTLESARPSHTSQYLCASSESVGGNSPLHFGNGTRLTVT.

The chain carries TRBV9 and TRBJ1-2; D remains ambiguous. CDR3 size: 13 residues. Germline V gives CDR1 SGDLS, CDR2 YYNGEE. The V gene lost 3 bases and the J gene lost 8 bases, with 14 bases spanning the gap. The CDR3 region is CASSGGPLWGYTF. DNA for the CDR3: TGTGCCAGCAGCGGGGGTCCCCTCTGGGGCTACACCTTC.

This CDR3 is CASGLGSGNQPQHF. The CDR3 DNA is TGTGCTAGTGGTTTGGGAAGCGGCAATCAGCCCCAGCATTTT. This rearrangement joins TRBV12-5 to TRBJ1-5; D unresolved. V was pared by 1 base and J by 2 bases, with 6 bases between. Germline loops: CDR1 LGHNT, CDR2 FRNRAP. This CDR3 has 14 amino acids.